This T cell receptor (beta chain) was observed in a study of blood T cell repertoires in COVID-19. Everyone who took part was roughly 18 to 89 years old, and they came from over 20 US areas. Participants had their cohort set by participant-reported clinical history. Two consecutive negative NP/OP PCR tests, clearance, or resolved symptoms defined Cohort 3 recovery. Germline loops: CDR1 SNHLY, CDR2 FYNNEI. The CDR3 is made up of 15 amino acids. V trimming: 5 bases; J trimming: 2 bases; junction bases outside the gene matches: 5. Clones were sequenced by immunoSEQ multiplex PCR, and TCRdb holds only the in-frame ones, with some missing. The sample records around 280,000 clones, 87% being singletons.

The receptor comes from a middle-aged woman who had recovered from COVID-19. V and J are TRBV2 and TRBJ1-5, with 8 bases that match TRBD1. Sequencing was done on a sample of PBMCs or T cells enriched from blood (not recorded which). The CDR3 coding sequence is TGTGCCAGCAGTTACCAGGGGGCTGGCAATCAGCCCCAGCATTTT. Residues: CASSYQGAGNQPQHF.